This T cell receptor (beta chain) emerged from a study of siplizumab effects on memory and regulatory T cells. General study points: The majority of clones, roughly 75-97% of proliferating CD4+ or CD8+ clones, lacked an assignable naive or memory phenotype. In controls, roughly 25% of mappable alloreactive CD4+ clones were Treg-derived on average, versus 68.8% with siplizumab.

The CDR3 length is 12 residues. The V and J ends lost 8 bases and 4 bases respectively, with 9 bases between them. Germline V gene data show CDR1 as LGHNT and CDR2 as FRNRAP. Remarks on this clone: The antigen is unknown.

TCRdb's table, derived via immunoSEQ multiplex PCR, lists solely in-frame clones and lacks some. The top ten clones hold 0.75% of a sample with over 100,000 clones, about 90% of them seen once. This chain connects TRBV12-5 to TRBJ2-1, with D perhaps TRBD2 (5 bases). The sample comprised Tregs sorted from blood. This clonotype originated in a human donor in good health. The CDR3 region is CASISGYNEQFF. In DNA, the CDR3 is TGTGCTAGTATAAGCGGTTACAATGAGCAGTTCTTC.